This TCR beta chain is drawn from a study of T cell repertoires in cytomegalovirus infection. Trimming removed 4 bases at V and 4 bases at J, with 17 bases between. From germline, CDR1 is DFQATT and CDR2 SNEGSKA (reference sequence). This CDR3 has 15 residues. Details on this clonotype: What it binds is unknown.

TCRdb re-derived calls from the reads in MiXCR, one entry per CDR3 protein. The sample consists of roughly 310,000 distinct CDR3 sequences, almost 30% of them appearing once. This specimen consisted of cultured PBMCs, obtained from culture after CMV antigen stimulation. The TCR was taken from a human donor in good health (CMV status not recorded). Some clones in this sample may be carry-over from other donors' samples. V and J are TRBV20-1 and TRBJ1-5; D possibly corresponds to TRBD1 (6 bases). The CDR3 region is CSATPPRDTNQPQHF. As DNA, the CDR3 is TGCAGTGCTACCCCACCCCGGGACACGAATCAGCCCCAGCATTTT.